This TCR beta chain was recorded in a study of beta chain features in type 1 diabetes. Study observations and caveats: Across all four CD4+ subsets, people with type 1 diabetes showed modestly shorter TCRB CDR3s.

Sequenced material consisted of expressed TCRB transcripts (all of the isolated RNA was reverse transcribed). Only in-frame clones appear in the TCRdb table, and some are missing; sequencing was by immunoSEQ multiplex PCR. The table records about 260,000 clones, around 65% of them present only once. In regard to this clone: Its target is not known.

The CDR3 runs to 15 residues. Germline values: CDR1 SGHVS, CDR2 FNYEAQ. V dropped 5 bases and J dropped 4 bases, with 14 bases sitting between them. The V gene is TRBV7-6, the J gene TRBJ2-2, with D perhaps TRBD1 (5 bases). Sequenced sample: naive CD4+ T cells from blood. The sequence derives from a man aged 25 to 40 in good health. CDR3 sequence: CASSLLTESTGELFF. Written as DNA, the CDR3 is TGTGCCAGCAGCCTCCTGACAGAATCCACCGGGGAGCTGTTTTTT.